One sample yielded the 9 T cell receptor beta chains listed below, sequenced in a study of neurological immune-mediated disorders. TCRdb analysed the 5' RACE reads with MiXCR anew, one entry per CDR3 protein. The profile shows about 95,000 distinct CDR3 sequences, 3.5% to 4% of them singletons. Sequences were obtained from PBMCs. The receptors shown here come from a woman aged 18-30 years with multiple sclerosis.

This clonotype came up many times. The chain uses TRBV5-1 and TRBJ2-7, with no clear D. This CDR3 contains 14 residues. The germline V gene has CDR1 SGHRS and CDR2 YFSETQ. The V gene lost 7 bases and the J gene lost 3 bases, with 17 bases spanning the gap. This chain's CDR3 is CASRFRLGHYEQYF. Written as DNA, the CDR3 is TGCGCCAGCCGTTTCAGGTTGGGTCACTACGAGCAGTACTTC.

The table lists this clonotype with many counts. This chain uses TRBV12-5 with TRBJ2-2; D is uncertain. The germline CDR1 and CDR2 sequences are LGHNT and FRNRAP. This CDR3 is built from 16 residues. V dropped 0 bases and J dropped 1 base, with 9 bases sitting between them. The CDR3: CASGLVERQNTGELFF. CDR3 DNA sequence: TGTGCTAGTGGTTTGGTTGAACGACAGAACACCGGGGAGCTGTTTTTT.

This clonotype was seen a few times. This chain connects TRBV11-3 to TRBJ2-2; no definite D call. The germline V gene encodes CDR1 SGHNT and CDR2 YENEEA. Deletions cut 5 bases from V and 6 bases from J, with 7 bases between. This CDR3 is built from 12 residues. The CDR3 protein is CASSQRSGELFF. In nucleotides, the CDR3 is TGTGCCAGCAGCCAGAGATCCGGGGAGCTGTTTTTT.

With respect to this clonotype: This may come from a read error, since a much larger clone is one base off. The chain employs TRBV6-6 and TRBJ1-2; tentative D call: TRBD1 (5 bases). The CDR3 runs 15 residues. CDR1 is MNHNY, CDR2 SVGAGI, per germline (reference sequence). The CDR3 sequence: CVSSDAGLGVYGYTF. DNA of the CDR3: TGTGTCAGCAGTGATGCAGGGTTAGGTGTCTATGGCTACACCTTC.

In its sample, this clonotype was seen many times. This chain uses TRBV29-1 with TRBJ2-4; D might be TRBD1 (5 bases). Trimming cost V 5 bases and J 1 base, with 15 bases left between them. Germline V gene sequence: CDR1 SQVTM, CDR2 ANQGSEA. The CDR3 sequence is 15 residues long. CDR3: CSVWGGKFAKNIQYF. In nucleotides, the CDR3 is TGCAGCGTTTGGGGCGGAAAGTTCGCCAAAAACATTCAGTACTTC.

This clonotype was seen repeatedly, ten times or more. The chain uses TRBV20-1 and TRBJ2-7; D not resolved. The CDR3 is made up of 14 amino acids. Trimming took off 5 bases at V and 2 bases at J, with 16 bases between the two ends. CDR1 and CDR2 (germline): DFQATT, SNEGSKA (reference sequence). The DNA of the CDR3 is TGCAGTGCTTCCGTTGGTTCCACCGCCTACGAGCAGTACTTC. Amino acids: CSASVGSTAYEQYF.

Many counts were recorded for this clonotype. The J gene is TRBJ2-1, the V gene TRBV5-1; D is perhaps TRBD2 (7 bases). CDR1 and CDR2 from the germline V gene are SGHRS and YFSETQ. V dropped 4 bases and J dropped 0 bases, with 14 bases sitting between them. This CDR3 has 16 amino acids. CDR3 region: CASSGKGGSSYNEQFF. CDR3 bases: TGCGCCAGCAGCGGTAAGGGGGGGTCCTCCTACAATGAGCAGTTCTTC.

This clonotype showed up many times. The CDR3 loop reads CSAGPDEKLFF. In DNA, the CDR3 is TGCAGTGCGGGACCGGATGAAAAACTGTTTTTT. The chain uses TRBV20-1 and TRBJ1-4, with a tentative D call TRBD1 (5 bases). V shed 6 bases and J shed 6 bases, with 8 bases lying between them. This CDR3 has 11 residues. CDR1 and CDR2 from the germline V gene are DFQATT and SNEGSKA (reference sequence).

Details on this clonotype: This clone may be a read error of a much larger clone one base away. This chain uses TRBV6-2 or TRBV6-3 with TRBJ2-1; 7 bases line up with TRBD2. From germline, CDR1 is MNHEY and CDR2 SVGEGT. The CDR3 spans 14 residues. The CDR3 reads CASRRLAEYNDQFF. Written as DNA, the CDR3 is TGTGCCAGCAGGCGACTAGCTGAGTACAATGATCAGTTCTTC.